This T cell receptor (beta chain) was retrieved from a study of PD-L1 blockade in urothelial cancer. Germline CDR1 SGHNT, CDR2 YENEEA. The CDR3 has 15 amino acids. Deletions cut 1 base from V and 2 bases from J, with 12 bases between. This table comes from immunoSEQ multiplex PCR, and its TCRdb copy is limited to in-frame clones, with some not included. This sample has 68,000 or so clones; 80% to 90% occur once, and the top ten carry 5% to 7%. Time point here: pretreatment peripheral blood. Patients had locally advanced or metastatic urothelial carcinoma. The rearrangement links TRBV11-3 to TRBJ2-7; D is unclear. This sample comprised PBMCs, obtained around atezolizumab (anti-PD-L1) treatment. This clonotype was sampled from a man in his sixties or seventies with urothelial cancer. The CDR3, as DNA: TGTGCCAGCAGCTTAGTAACCGTTGGAGCCTACGAGCAGTACTTC. Translating gives CASSLVTVGAYEQYF.